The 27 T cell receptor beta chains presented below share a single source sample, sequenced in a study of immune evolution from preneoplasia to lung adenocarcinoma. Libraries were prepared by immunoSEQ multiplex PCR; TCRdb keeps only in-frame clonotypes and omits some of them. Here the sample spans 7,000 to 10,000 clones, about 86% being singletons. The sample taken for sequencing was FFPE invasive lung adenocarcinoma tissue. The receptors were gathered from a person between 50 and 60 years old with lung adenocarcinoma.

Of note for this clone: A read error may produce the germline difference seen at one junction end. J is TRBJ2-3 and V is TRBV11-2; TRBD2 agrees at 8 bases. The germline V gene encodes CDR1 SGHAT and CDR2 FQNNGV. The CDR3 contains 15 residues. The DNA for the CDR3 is TGTGCCAGCAGACAAAGCGGGGGTAGCACAAATACGCAGTATTTT. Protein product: CASRQSGGSTNTQYF.

Written as DNA, the CDR3 is TGCGCCAGCAAACAGAGAGGGGGCTGGTATGGCTACACCTTC. It translates to CASKQRGGWYGYTF. The chain employs TRBV23-1 and TRBJ1-2, with 7 bases that match TRBD1. TRBV23-1 has ORF status, its function being uncertain. The length of the CDR3 is 14 residues. The V segment lost 7 bases and the J segment 5 bases; nucleotides outside the gene matches: 10.

This CDR3 is CASSDSGGGSQPQHF. The CDR3 nucleotides are TGTGCCAGCAGCGACAGTGGCGGCGGCAGTCAGCCCCAGCATTTT. The V gene is TRBV7-9, the J gene TRBJ1-5; possible D gene TRBD1, 5 bases. V lost 5 bases and J 6 bases, leaving 17 bases between the germline ends. The CDR3 loop spans 15 amino acids. Germline V gives CDR1 SEHNR, CDR2 FQNEAQ (reference sequence).

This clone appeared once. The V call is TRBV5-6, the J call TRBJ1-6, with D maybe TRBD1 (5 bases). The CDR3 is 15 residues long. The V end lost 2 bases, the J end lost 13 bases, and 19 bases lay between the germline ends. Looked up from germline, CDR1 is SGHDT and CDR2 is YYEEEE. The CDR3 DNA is TGTGCCAGCAGCTTAGCCACTACAGGCTCTGTTCCCCTCCACTTT. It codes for CASSLATTGSVPLHF.

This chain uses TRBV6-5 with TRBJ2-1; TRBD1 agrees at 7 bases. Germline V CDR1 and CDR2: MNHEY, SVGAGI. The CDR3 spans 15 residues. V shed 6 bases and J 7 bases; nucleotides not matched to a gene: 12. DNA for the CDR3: TGTGCCAGCAGGTCACCGGGACAGAAAGGGAATGAGCAGTTCTTC. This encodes CASRSPGQKGNEQFF.

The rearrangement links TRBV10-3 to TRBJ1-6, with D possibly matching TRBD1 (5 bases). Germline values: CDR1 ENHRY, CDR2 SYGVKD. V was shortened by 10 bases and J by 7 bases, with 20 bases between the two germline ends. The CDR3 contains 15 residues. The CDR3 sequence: CATLRDATQNSPLHF. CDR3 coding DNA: TGTGCCACATTACGGGACGCGACGCAGAATTCACCCCTCCACTTT.

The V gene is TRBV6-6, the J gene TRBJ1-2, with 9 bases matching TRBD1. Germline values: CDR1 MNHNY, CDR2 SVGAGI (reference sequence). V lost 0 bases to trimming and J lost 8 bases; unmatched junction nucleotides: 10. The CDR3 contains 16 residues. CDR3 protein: CASSYSNLGTGNGYTF. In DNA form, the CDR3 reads TGTGCCAGCAGTTACTCGAATCTAGGGACAGGGAACGGCTACACCTTC.

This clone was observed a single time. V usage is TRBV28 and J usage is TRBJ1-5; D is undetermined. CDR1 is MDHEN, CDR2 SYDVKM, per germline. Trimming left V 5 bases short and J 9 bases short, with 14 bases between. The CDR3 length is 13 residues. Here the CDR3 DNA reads TGTGCCAGCAGTCCCGGGCCCCGAGCGCCCCAGCATTTT. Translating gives CASSPGPRAPQHF.

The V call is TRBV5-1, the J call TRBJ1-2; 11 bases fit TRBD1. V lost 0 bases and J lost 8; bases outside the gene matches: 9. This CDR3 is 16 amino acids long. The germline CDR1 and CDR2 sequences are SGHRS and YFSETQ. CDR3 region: CASSLDPGTGGEGYTF. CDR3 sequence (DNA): TGCGCCAGCAGCTTGGACCCCGGGACAGGGGGTGAGGGCTACACCTTC.

CDR3 region: CASSPTGRETQYF. The DNA of the CDR3 is TGTGCCAGCTCACCGACTGGGCGGGAGACCCAGTACTTC. The chain links TRBV18 to TRBJ2-5; no clear D. Germline CDR1 is KGHSH and CDR2 is LQKENI. The V end lost 3 bases, the J end lost 5 bases, and 10 bases lay between the germline ends. This CDR3 region has 13 residues.

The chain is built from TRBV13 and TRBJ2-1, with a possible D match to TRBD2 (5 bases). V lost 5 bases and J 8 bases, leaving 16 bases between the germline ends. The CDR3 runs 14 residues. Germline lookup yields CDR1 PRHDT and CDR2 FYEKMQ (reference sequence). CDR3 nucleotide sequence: TGTGCCAGCAGCCCAAGGACCCTCGGGGATGAGCAGTTCTTC. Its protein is CASSPRTLGDEQFF.

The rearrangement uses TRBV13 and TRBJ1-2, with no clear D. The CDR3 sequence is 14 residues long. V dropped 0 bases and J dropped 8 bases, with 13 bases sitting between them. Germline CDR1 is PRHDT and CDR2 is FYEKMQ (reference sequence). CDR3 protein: CASSLGASPLGYTF. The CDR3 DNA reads TGTGCCAGCAGCTTAGGAGCCTCCCCGTTGGGCTACACCTTC.

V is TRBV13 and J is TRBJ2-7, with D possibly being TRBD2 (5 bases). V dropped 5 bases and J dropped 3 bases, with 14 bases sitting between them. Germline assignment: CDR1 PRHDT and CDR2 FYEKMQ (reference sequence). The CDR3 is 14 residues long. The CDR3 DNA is TGTGCCAGCAGCCCCGGTGGACTCCTCTACGAGCAGTACTTC. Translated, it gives CASSPGGLLYEQYF.

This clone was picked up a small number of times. The CDR3 nucleotides are TGTGCCAGTAGTATAGGACTAATGGGTGTTAGCAATCAGCCCCAGCATTTT. Protein sequence: CASSIGLMGVSNQPQHF. The gene calls are TRBV19 and TRBJ1-5; D not resolved. CDR3 length: 17 amino acids. Looked up from germline, CDR1 is LNHDA and CDR2 is SQIVND (reference sequence). Trimming removed 1 base from V and 0 bases from J, with 13 bases in between.

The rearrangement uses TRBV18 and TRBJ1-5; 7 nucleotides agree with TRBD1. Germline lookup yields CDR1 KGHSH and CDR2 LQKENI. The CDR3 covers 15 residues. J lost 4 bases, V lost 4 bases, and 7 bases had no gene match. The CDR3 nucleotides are TGTGCCAGCTCACGGGACAGCGTAAAAAATCAGCCCCAGCATTTT. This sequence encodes CASSRDSVKNQPQHF.

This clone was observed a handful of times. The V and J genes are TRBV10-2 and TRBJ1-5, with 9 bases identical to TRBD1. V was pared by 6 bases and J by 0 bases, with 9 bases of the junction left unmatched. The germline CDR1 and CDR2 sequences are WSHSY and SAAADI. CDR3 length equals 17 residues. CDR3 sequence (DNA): TGCGCCAGCAGCACGACAGGGGGACCCTTTAGCAATCAGCCCCAGCATTTT. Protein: CASSTTGGPFSNQPQHF.

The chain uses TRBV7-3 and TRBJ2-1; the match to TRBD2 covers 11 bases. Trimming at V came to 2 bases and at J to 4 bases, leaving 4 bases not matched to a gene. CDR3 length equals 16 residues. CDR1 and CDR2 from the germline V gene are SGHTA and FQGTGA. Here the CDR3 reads CASSLSSGGIYNEQFF. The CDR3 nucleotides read TGTGCCAGCAGCTTATCTAGCGGGGGGATTTACAATGAGCAGTTCTTC.

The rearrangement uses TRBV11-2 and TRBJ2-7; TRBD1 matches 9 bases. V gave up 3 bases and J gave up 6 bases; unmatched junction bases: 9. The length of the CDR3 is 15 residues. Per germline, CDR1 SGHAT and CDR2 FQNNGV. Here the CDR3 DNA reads TGTGCCAGCAGCTTTATTACAGGGGGACAGGGCGAGCAGTACTTC. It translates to CASSFITGGQGEQYF.

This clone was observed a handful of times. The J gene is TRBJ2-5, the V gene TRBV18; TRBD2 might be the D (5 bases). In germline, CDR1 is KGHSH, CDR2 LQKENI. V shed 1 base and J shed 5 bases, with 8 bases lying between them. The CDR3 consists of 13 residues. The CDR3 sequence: CASSPRGVETQYF. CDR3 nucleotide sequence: TGTGCCAGCTCACCACGGGGAGTTGAGACCCAGTACTTC.

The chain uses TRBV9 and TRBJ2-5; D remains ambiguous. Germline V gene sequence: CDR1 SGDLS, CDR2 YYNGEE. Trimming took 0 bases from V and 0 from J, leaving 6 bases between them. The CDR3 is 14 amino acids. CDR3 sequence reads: CASSVDGDQETQYF. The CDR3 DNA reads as TGTGCCAGCAGCGTAGATGGGGACCAAGAGACCCAGTACTTC.

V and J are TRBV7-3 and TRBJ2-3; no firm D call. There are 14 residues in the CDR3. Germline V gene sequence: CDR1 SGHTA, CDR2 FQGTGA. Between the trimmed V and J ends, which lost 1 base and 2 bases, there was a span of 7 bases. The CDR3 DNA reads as TGTGCCAGCAGCTTAAGGACGGCCACAGATACGCAGTATTTT. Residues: CASSLRTATDTQYF.

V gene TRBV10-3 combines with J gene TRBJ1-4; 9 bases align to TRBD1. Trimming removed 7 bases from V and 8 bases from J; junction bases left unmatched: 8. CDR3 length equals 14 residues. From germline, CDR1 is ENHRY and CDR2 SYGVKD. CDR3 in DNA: TGTGCCATCACTAACGGGGGACAGGGCGAAAAACTGTTTTTT. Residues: CAITNGGQGEKLFF.

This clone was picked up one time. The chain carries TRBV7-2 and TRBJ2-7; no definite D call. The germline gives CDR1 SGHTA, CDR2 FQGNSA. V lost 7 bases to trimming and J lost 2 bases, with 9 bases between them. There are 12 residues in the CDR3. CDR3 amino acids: CASTPDAYEQYF. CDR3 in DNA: TGTGCCAGCACTCCTGACGCCTACGAGCAGTACTTC.

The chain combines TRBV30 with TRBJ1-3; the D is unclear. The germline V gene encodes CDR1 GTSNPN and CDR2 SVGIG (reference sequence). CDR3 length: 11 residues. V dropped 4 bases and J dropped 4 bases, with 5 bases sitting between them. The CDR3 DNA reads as TGTGCCTGGATACAGGGAAACACCATATATTTT. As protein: CAWIQGNTIYF.

The DNA of the CDR3 is TGTGCCAGCAGCCTGACGCGGACTAACTATGGCTACACCTTC. This translates into CASSLTRTNYGYTF. The rearrangement uses TRBV28 and TRBJ1-2; D is uncertain. V was shortened by 6 bases and J by 0 bases, with 11 bases between the two germline ends. Germline values: CDR1 MDHEN, CDR2 SYDVKM. The CDR3 loop spans 14 amino acids.

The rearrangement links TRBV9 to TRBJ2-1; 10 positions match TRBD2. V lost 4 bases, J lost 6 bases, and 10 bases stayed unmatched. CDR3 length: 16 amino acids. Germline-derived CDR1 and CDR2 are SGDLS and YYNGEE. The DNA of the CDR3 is TGTGCCAGCAGCTCCCGGACTAGCGGAGTTCGCAATGAGCAGTTCTTC. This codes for CASSSRTSGVRNEQFF.

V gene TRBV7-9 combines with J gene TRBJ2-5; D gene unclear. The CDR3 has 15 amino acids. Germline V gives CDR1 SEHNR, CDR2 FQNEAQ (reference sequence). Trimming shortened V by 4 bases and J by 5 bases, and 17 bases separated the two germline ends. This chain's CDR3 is CASSSLGSYGETQYF. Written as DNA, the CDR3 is TGTGCCAGCAGCTCATTGGGGTCTTACGGGGAGACCCAGTACTTC.